The 21 T cell receptor beta chains in this list originate from one sample, sequenced in a study of T-cell memory formation after mild COVID-19 (dated by TCRdb to about 2021). Libraries were prepared through 5' RACE. Data came from an Illumina NovaSeq 6000. Using fastp trimming at Q25 and MiXCR clonotype assembly, TCRdb reanalyzed the public sequencing data and kept in-frame beta chains. Rows merge per CDR3 protein into single entries with the most common DNA and genes. For this sample the table gives over 450,000 distinct CDR3 sequences, of which roughly 20% were detected only once. 12% of the sample is taken by the ten largest. The specimen sequenced was PBMCs or a T cell subset sorted from them (not recorded which). The receptors were sampled from an adult woman who had mild COVID-19 (a few samples of this study predate the infection). The sample titles of this study are shuffled in the database, so cell type and time point are left out; the donor was told from shared clones.

The CDR3 nucleotides are TGTGCCAGCATTAGTTCAGGGGGAGGTCAGCCCCAGCATTTT. Residues: CASISSGGGQPQHF. The gene calls are TRBV6-6 and TRBJ1-5; 7 positions agree with TRBD1. V shed 7 bases, J shed 6 bases, and the junction held 9 bases outside the gene matches. The CDR3 runs 14 residues. The V gene's germline CDR1 is MNHNY and CDR2 SVGAGI (reference sequence).

This rearrangement joins TRBV4-2 to TRBJ2-1; D tentatively fits TRBD1 or TRBD2 (5 bases each). Germline V lookup: CDR1 LGHNA, CDR2 YNFKEQ. The CDR3 loop spans 15 amino acids. Trimming left V 0 bases short and J 2 bases short, with 8 bases between. The chain's CDR3 is CASSQDWDAYNEQFF. CDR3 coding DNA: TGTGCCAGCAGCCAAGACTGGGACGCCTACAATGAGCAGTTCTTC.

The chain joins TRBV3-1 to TRBJ1-2, with no clear D. V was clipped by 4 bases and J by 4 bases, with 10 bases between them. The CDR3 extends over 13 amino acids. CDR1 and CDR2 (germline): LGHDT, YNNKEL (reference sequence). CDR3 protein: CASSPEGVYGYTF. In DNA form, the CDR3 reads TGTGCCAGCAGCCCGGAAGGCGTCTATGGCTACACCTTC.

The sample holds a few counts of this clonotype. The chain uses TRBV7-2 and TRBJ1-1; D gene ambiguous. There are 13 residues in the CDR3. Trimming pared 2 bases from V and 7 bases from J, leaving 11 bases between. Germline V CDR1 and CDR2: SGHTA, FQGNSA. Here the CDR3 DNA reads TGTGCCAGCAGCTTATGGGGTGAGGGTGAAGCTTTCTTT. This translates into CASSLWGEGEAFF. Full variable domain (rest looked up from reference TRBV7-2 and TRBJ1-1): GAGVSQSPSNKVTEKGKDVELRCDPISGHTALYWYRQSLGQGLEFLIYFQGNSAPDKSGLPSDRFSAERTGGSVSTLTIQRTQQEDSAVYLCASSLWGEGEAFFGQGTRLTVV.

This chain links TRBV5-4 with TRBJ1-1, with 7 bases aligning to TRBD1. CDR3 size: 16 residues. V dropped 3 bases and J dropped 1; count of bases not matched to a gene: 9. Germline V gene sequence: CDR1 SGHNT, CDR2 YYREEE (reference sequence). CDR3 sequence: CASSWGDRTENTEAFF. DNA of the CDR3: TGTGCCAGCAGCTGGGGGGACAGAACCGAGAACACTGAAGCTTTCTTT.

This clonotype was seen a handful of times. The rearrangement links TRBV12-3 or TRBV12-4 to TRBJ2-1, with TRBD2 identical over 9 bases. The CDR3 is 16 amino acids. Trimming cost V 1 base and J 8 bases; bases outside gene matches: 9. The CDR3 sequence: CASSLDGAGGPDEQFF. CDR3 bases: TGTGCCAGCAGTTTAGATGGGGCGGGAGGGCCCGATGAGCAGTTCTTC.

In nucleotides, the CDR3 is TGTGCCAGCACCCTGGGAGGCGGCTACACCTTC. It specifies CASTLGGGYTF. The chain recombines TRBV12-3 or TRBV12-4 with TRBJ1-2; D not resolved. V lost 7 bases and J lost 8, with 11 bases in between. CDR3 length equals 11 residues.

The chain links TRBV7-2 to TRBJ2-5; D is unclear. Trimming pared 8 bases from V and 5 bases from J, leaving 15 bases between. CDR3 length equals 13 residues. Per the germline V gene, CDR1 is SGHTA and CDR2 is FQGNSA. The CDR3: CASGTYLTETQYF. In DNA form, the CDR3 reads TGTGCCAGCGGCACCTATTTAACTGAGACCCAGTACTTC. Full variable domain (missing parts from reference TRBV7-2 and TRBJ2-5): GAGVSQSPSNKVTEKGKDVELRCDPISGHTALYWYRQSLGQGLEFLIYFQGNSAPDKSGLPSDRFSAERTGGSVSTLTIQRTQQEDSAVYLCASGTYLTETQYFGPGTRLLVL.

This clonotype appeared a few times. V is TRBV30 and J is TRBJ2-7; maybe TRBD1 (6 bases). Germline V CDR1 and CDR2: GTSNPN, SVGIG (reference sequence). The V end lost 2 bases, the J end lost 6 bases, and 20 bases lay between the germline ends. CDR3 length: 15 amino acids. The CDR3 coding sequence is TGTGCCTGGAGTCCACTTGTTACAAACAGGGTCGAGCAGTACTTC. This sequence encodes CAWSPLVTNRVEQYF.

This clonotype was observed a handful of times. The junction departs from the called germline gene at one end, perhaps through a read error. The chain links TRBV20-1 to TRBJ1-5; D gene ambiguous. From germline, CDR1 is DFQATT and CDR2 SNEGSKA (reference sequence). The CDR3 extends over 14 amino acids. CDR3 nucleotides: TGCAGTGCGAGAGTTGGACCCAGGAGGCAGCCCCAGCATTTT. As protein: CSARVGPRRQPQHF.

The chain uses TRBV6-4 and TRBJ2-1; 13 positions agree with TRBD2. Looked up from germline, CDR1 is MRHNA and CDR2 is SNTAGT. Unmatched junction bases numbered 2, after V lost 4 bases and J lost 5 bases. The CDR3 has 15 residues. In nucleotides, the CDR3 is TGTGCCAGCAGTGCGGGACTAGCGGGGAACAATGAGCAGTTCTTC. Residues: CASSAGLAGNNEQFF.

This clonotype was recorded a few times. The V gene is TRBV27, the J gene TRBJ2-5; tentatively, D is TRBD1 or TRBD2 (5 bases each). The V gene's germline CDR1 is MNHEY and CDR2 SMNVEV (reference sequence). Trimming shortened V by 5 bases and J by 5 bases, and 21 bases separated the two germline ends. This CDR3 has 16 residues. The DNA for the CDR3 is TGTGCCAGCAGTACACGCCCCCGACAGTGGAGGGAGACCCAGTACTTC. Translating it yields CASSTRPRQWRETQYF.

This clonotype came up a few times. This chain links TRBV11-2 with TRBJ2-2; possible D gene TRBD2, 5 bases. Germline-derived CDR1 and CDR2 are SGHAT and FQNNGV. The CDR3 is 15 residues long. V was trimmed by 1 base and J by 4 bases, leaving 10 bases between them. The CDR3 here is CASSLVGVSTGELFF. The CDR3 coding sequence is TGTGCCAGCAGCTTAGTCGGGGTCAGCACCGGGGAGCTGTTTTTT.

This clonotype was counted between two and nine times. V usage is TRBV7-3 and J usage is TRBJ2-2; no definite D call. CDR3 length equals 17 residues. V was cut by 1 base and J by 0 bases, with 12 bases left in between. Looked up from germline, CDR1 is SGHTA and CDR2 is FQGTGA. DNA of the CDR3: TGTGCCAGCAGCTTAATTCGGACGGGTCCGAACACCGGGGAGCTGTTTTTT. It translates to CASSLIRTGPNTGELFF. The entire variable domain, with the rest obtained from reference TRBV7-3 and TRBJ2-2, is as follows: GAGVSQTPSNKVTEKGKYVELRCDPISGHTALYWYRQSLGQGPEFLIYFQGTGAADDSGLPNDRFFAVRPEGSVSTLKIQRTERGDSAVYLCASSLIRTGPNTGELFFGEGSRLTVL.

A few counts support this clonotype. The rearrangement links TRBV5-6 to TRBJ2-7; D remains unclear. This CDR3 has 12 residues. Germline CDR1 reads SGHDT; CDR2 reads YYEEEE. V was cut by 4 bases and J by 7 bases, with 12 bases left in between. The CDR3 DNA sequence: TGTGCCAGCAGCAACGCCGGGTGGGAGCAGTACTTC. Translation gives CASSNAGWEQYF.

This clonotype was counted only a few times. The chain combines TRBV7-2 with TRBJ2-3; D is undetermined. Germline V gene data show CDR1 as SGHTA and CDR2 as FQGNSA. The CDR3 has 16 amino acids. The V and J ends lost 1 base and 5 bases respectively, with 16 bases between them. CDR3 DNA sequence: TGTGCCAGCAGCTTAGGGATAGGCGGAGCCCTAGATACGCAGTATTTT. Translated: CASSLGIGGALDTQYF.

The chain links TRBV5-1 to TRBJ2-3; the D gene is possibly TRBD2 (6 bases). CDR3 length equals 15 residues. V was shortened by 3 bases and J by 0 bases, with 11 bases between the two germline ends. Germline values: CDR1 SGHRS, CDR2 YFSETQ. The CDR3 DNA reads TGCGCCAGCAGCTGGGCTAGCGAAAGCACAGATACGCAGTATTTT. This translates into CASSWASESTDTQYF.

The chain carries TRBV5-4 and TRBJ1-2; 10 nucleotides agree with TRBD1. After removal of 0 bases from V and 7 bases from J, the junction contained 3 bases not matched to a gene. Germline CDR1 is SGHNT and CDR2 is YYREEE (reference sequence). The CDR3 sequence is 14 residues long. DNA of the CDR3: TGTGCCAGCAGCTTGGGACAGGGGGCTCTTGGCTACACCTTC. Its protein product is CASSLGQGALGYTF.

In its sample, this clonotype was seen a few times. The rearrangement links TRBV5-6 to TRBJ2-1, with 10 bases matching TRBD2. This CDR3 spans 17 amino acids. CDR1 is SGHDT, CDR2 YYEEEE, per germline. The V and J ends lost 4 bases and 5 bases, in that order; junction bases with no gene match: 12. CDR3 loop: CASSPAPGLAIHNEQFF. DNA for the CDR3: TGTGCCAGCAGCCCCGCTCCGGGACTAGCGATCCACAATGAGCAGTTCTTC.

Only a few counts were recorded for this clonotype. The chain carries TRBV5-1 and TRBJ2-5, with D perhaps given as TRBD1 or TRBD2 (5 bases each). Looked up from germline, CDR1 is SGHRS and CDR2 is YFSETQ. The CDR3 sequence is 16 residues long. Trimming shortened V by 4 bases and J by 0 bases, and 16 bases separated the two germline ends. CDR3 amino acids: CASSQGSGFYQETQYF. The CDR3 DNA follows: TGCGCCAGCAGCCAGGGAAGCGGTTTTTACCAAGAGACCCAGTACTTC. The variable domain in full, with the rest retrieved from reference TRBV5-1 and TRBJ2-5, is KAGVTQTPRYLIKTRGQQVTLSCSPISGHRSVSWYQQTPGQGLQFLFEYFSETQRNKGNFPGRFSGRQFSNSRSEMNVSTLELGDSALYLCASSQGSGFYQETQYFGPGTRLLVL.

The sample holds a few counts of this clonotype. The DNA for the CDR3 is TGCGCCAGCAGCTTGGAGGCCCCCCTCACAGATACGCAGTATTTT. The encoded protein is CASSLEAPLTDTQYF. The genes are TRBV5-1 and TRBJ2-3; D uncertain. CDR1 is SGHRS, CDR2 YFSETQ, per germline. The CDR3 totals 15 residues. V was cut by 0 bases and J by 2 bases, with 10 bases left in between. The full variable domain, in which reference TRBV5-1 and TRBJ2-3 provide the parts outside the CDR3, is KAGVTQTPRYLIKTRGQQVTLSCSPISGHRSVSWYQQTPGQGLQFLFEYFSETQRNKGNFPGRFSGRQFSNSRSEMNVSTLELGDSALYLCASSLEAPLTDTQYFGPGTRLTVL.